One and the same sample provided the 28 T cell receptor beta chains below, sequenced in a study of molecular identifiers for immune sequencing clone quantification. MiXCR, applied by TCRdb to the PCR reads, yields one record per CDR3 protein. The sample holds 68,000 or so distinct CDR3 sequences, around a sixth seen once. The specimen was naive CD8+ T cells from blood, with Jurkat cell RNA spiked in. Stated subset: FACS-sorted CD8+CD4-CCR7+CD45RA+ naive T cells. The receptor source for this set is a human donor in good health. Some libraries in this study had Jurkat cell RNA spiked in.

This clonotype has at least ten counts. This sequence joins TRBV5-1 and TRBJ2-7, with unresolved D. This CDR3 contains 13 residues. V was pared by 2 bases and J by 2 bases, with 8 bases between. The germline V gene encodes CDR1 SGHRS and CDR2 YFSETQ. The CDR3 region has the DNA TGCGCCAGCAGCTTTGACGGTGCCTACGAGCAGTACTTC. The encoded protein is CASSFDGAYEQYF.

This chain connects TRBV20-1 to TRBJ2-7; tentative D call: TRBD1 (5 bases). The CDR3 totals 12 residues. Trimming shortened V by 8 bases and J by 2 bases, and 13 bases separated the two germline ends. The V gene's germline CDR1 is DFQATT and CDR2 SNEGSKA (reference sequence). In DNA, the CDR3 is TGCAGTACGGACATGGGAACCTACGAGCAGTACTTC. Translating gives CSTDMGTYEQYF.

V usage is TRBV10-1 and J usage is TRBJ2-5; D is unclear. The CDR3 is made up of 16 amino acids. The V and J ends lost 3 bases and 5 bases respectively, with 19 bases between them. The germline gives CDR1 WNHNN, CDR2 SYGVQD (reference sequence). The chain's CDR3 is CASSDVRSPAIETQYF. As DNA, the CDR3 is TGCGCCAGCAGTGACGTGAGGTCTCCGGCGATTGAGACCCAGTACTTC.

This clonotype was detected many times. The chain carries TRBV13 and TRBJ1-2; 7 bases map to TRBD1. This CDR3 comprises 15 residues. The V and J ends lost 5 bases and 5 bases, in that order; junction bases with no gene match: 11. Germline V lookup: CDR1 PRHDT, CDR2 FYEKMQ (reference sequence). The CDR3 DNA follows: TGTGCCAGCAGCCAAGGACAGGTGTCTTGGTATGGCTACACCTTC. Encoded protein: CASSQGQVSWYGYTF.

The table lists this clonotype with a count of one. This may arise from a read error, as a much more abundant clone is one base away. V and J are TRBV9 and TRBJ1-5; possibly TRBD1 for D (6 bases). The germline V gene has CDR1 SGDLS and CDR2 YYNGEE. The CDR3 extends over 14 amino acids. The CDR3 loop is CASSEGGESQSQHF. CDR3 DNA sequence: TGTGCCAGCAGCGAGGGGGGTGAGAGTCAGTCCCAGCATTTT.

Many counts were recorded for this clonotype. V is TRBV27 and J is TRBJ2-7, with D possibly being TRBD1 (6 bases). CDR3 length: 13 amino acids. Germline values: CDR1 MNHEY, CDR2 SMNVEV (reference sequence). V was shortened by 3 bases and J by 5 bases, with 11 bases between the two germline ends. CDR3 DNA sequence: TGTGCCAGCAGTTTGCCAGGGGTCCACGAGCAGTACTTC. Translated: CASSLPGVHEQYF.

On this clonotype: A much bigger clone sits one base away, suggesting this may be a read error. This chain connects TRBV19 to TRBJ2-5; the match to TRBD1 covers 10 bases. Unmatched junction bases numbered 8, after V lost 5 bases and J lost 5 bases. The germline V gene encodes CDR1 LNHDA and CDR2 SQIVND (reference sequence). The CDR3 extends over 15 amino acids. In DNA form, the CDR3 reads TGTGCCAGTAGTCCGGTCGACAGGGGGCACGAGACCCAGTACTTC. This sequence encodes CASSPVDRGHETQYF.

This clonotype has only a few counts. V is TRBV6-1 and J is TRBJ2-7; 7 nucleotides align to TRBD2. CDR1 MNHNS and CDR2 SASEGT come from the germline V gene. The trim removed 6 bases at V and 1 base at J, leaving 9 bases unmatched. The CDR3 length is 15 residues. The chain's CDR3 is CASSTAGDLSYEQYF. In DNA, the CDR3 is TGTGCCAGCAGCACGGCGGGGGACCTTTCCTACGAGCAGTACTTC.

In this sample, this clonotype turned up many times. The chain links TRBV27 to TRBJ2-1; 9 nucleotides line up with TRBD2. Losses at the gene ends were 2 bases for V and 6 bases for J; bases not matched to a gene: 17. The V gene's germline CDR1 is MNHEY and CDR2 SMNVEV (reference sequence). This CDR3 has 19 amino acids. CDR3 DNA sequence: TGTGCCAGCAGTTTAGAGGGCCCCGCGGGACTAGCTGAGGGCAATGAGCAGTTCTTC. The encoded protein is CASSLEGPAGLAEGNEQFF.

Turning to this clonotype: This sequence may be a read error, since a much larger clone differs from it by one base. CDR3 DNA sequence: TGCGCCAGCAGCCAAGACCCCGGGCAACTAGCGGGGCTCGCAGATACGCAGTATTTT. Protein sequence: CASSQDPGQLAGLADTQYF. The gene calls are TRBV4-1 and TRBJ2-3, with 10 bases identical to TRBD2. The junction had 13 bases not matched to a gene; V was cut back by 0 bases and J by 4 bases. The CDR3 is made up of 19 amino acids. Germline V gives CDR1 MGHRA, CDR2 YSYEKL.

This clonotype was counted many times. The V call is TRBV11-2, the J call TRBJ1-3; TRBD1 agrees at 8 bases. J lost 0 bases, V lost 1 base, and 11 bases had no gene match. Germline lookup yields CDR1 SGHAT and CDR2 FQNNGV. This CDR3 is 19 amino acids long. The CDR3, as DNA: TGTGCCAGCAGCTTAGTCTACGGGACAGGTGCCCTCTCTGGAAACACCATATATTTT. Its protein is CASSLVYGTGALSGNTIYF.

This clonotype was observed at least ten times. DNA for the CDR3: TGCGCCAGCAGCTTGGTTAAAACCGGGACAGGGGACCAAGAGACCCAGTACTTC. Protein product: CASSLVKTGTGDQETQYF. V gene TRBV5-1 combines with J gene TRBJ2-5; 10 nucleotides line up with TRBD1. J was trimmed by 0 bases and V by 0 bases; bases with no gene match: 8. Germline V gives CDR1 SGHRS, CDR2 YFSETQ. The CDR3 has 18 amino acids.

This clonotype was counted ten times or more. The chain joins TRBV7-9 to TRBJ2-4, with D tentatively TRBD1 (5 bases). The ends were cut back, 4 bases at V and 14 bases at J, with 18 bases in the middle. CDR1 is SEHNR, CDR2 FQNEAQ, per germline (reference sequence). The CDR3 runs 13 residues. The CDR3 protein is CASSSAGSLGEYF. CDR3 bases: TGTGCCAGCAGCTCAGCCGGAAGTTTAGGGGAGTACTTC.

This clonotype was seen ten or more times. The chain links TRBV6-1 to TRBJ2-7; a possible D gene is TRBD1 (5 bases). Germline V gene sequence: CDR1 MNHNS, CDR2 SASEGT. Trimming left V 4 bases short and J 0 bases short, with 7 bases between. This CDR3 region has 13 residues. CDR3 loop: CASSGTSSYEQYF. The CDR3 nucleotides are TGTGCCAGCAGTGGGACATCCTCCTACGAGCAGTACTTC.

V usage is TRBV6-5 and J usage is TRBJ1-2, with D possibly being TRBD1 (5 bases). Germline V lookup: CDR1 MNHEY, CDR2 SVGAGI. The CDR3 length is 14 residues. Between the trimmed V and J ends, which lost 6 bases and 5 bases, there was a span of 16 bases. The CDR3 DNA reads as TGTGCCAGCAGCACTAGGACGGGACTATATGGCTACACCTTC. It translates to CASSTRTGLYGYTF.

At least ten counts were recorded for this clonotype. This chain uses TRBV7-9 with TRBJ1-3; 7 bases match TRBD1. CDR3 length equals 14 residues. Germline-derived CDR1 and CDR2 are SEHNR and FQNEAQ (reference sequence). V shed 5 bases, J shed 2 bases, and the junction held 3 bases outside the gene matches. CDR3 nucleotide sequence: TGTGCCAGCAGCCGAACAGGGGCTGGAAACACCATATATTTT. Its protein product is CASSRTGAGNTIYF.

To note about this clonotype: A much larger clone lies a single base off, so this may be a read error. This rearrangement joins TRBV15 to TRBJ2-7; a possible D gene is TRBD2 (5 bases). The CDR3 is made up of 11 amino acids. Germline assignment: CDR1 LNHNV and CDR2 YYDKDF (reference sequence). CDR3 nucleotides: TGTGCCGCCAGCAGAGGGTACGAGCAGTACTTC. Amino acids: CAASRGYEQYF.

The sample holds a few counts of this clonotype. The chain joins TRBV6-7 to TRBJ2-1; TRBD2 matches at 12 bases. TRBV6-7 is marked as an open reading frame, function uncertain. The ends lost 11 bases at V and 8 bases at J; junction bases unmatched: 10. The length of the CDR3 is 14 residues. The CDR3 DNA sequence: TGTGCCCCCAAGCTAGCGGGAGGGCCGTATGAGCAGTTCTTC. It specifies CAPKLAGGPYEQFF.

This clonotype was observed many times. The rearrangement joins TRBV5-1 to TRBJ1-1; no definite D call. Trimming pared 0 bases from V and 1 base from J, leaving 4 bases between. The CDR3 covers 13 residues. Germline loops: CDR1 SGHRS, CDR2 YFSETQ. The DNA for the CDR3 is TGCGCCAGCAGCTTGGCCAAGAACACTGAAGCTTTCTTT. Translation gives CASSLAKNTEAFF. Full variable domain (remainder filled in from reference TRBV5-1 and TRBJ1-1): KAGVTQTPRYLIKTRGQQVTLSCSPISGHRSVSWYQQTPGQGLQFLFEYFSETQRNKGNFPGRFSGRQFSNSRSEMNVSTLELGDSALYLCASSLAKNTEAFFGQGTRLTVV.

The rearrangement uses TRBV20-1 and TRBJ2-7; 7 positions agree with TRBD2. The V segment lost 5 bases and the J segment 0 bases; nucleotides outside the gene matches: 4. The CDR3 spans 13 residues. The V gene's germline CDR1 is DFQATT and CDR2 SNEGSKA (reference sequence). The CDR3 sequence: CSASWGGSYEQYF. For the CDR3, the DNA is TGCAGTGCTTCCTGGGGGGGCTCCTACGAGCAGTACTTC.

As regards this clonotype: One base away lies a much larger clone, so this may be a sequencing read error. The chain links TRBV27 to TRBJ2-7; no reliable D call. With 3 bases removed from V and 3 bases from J, the gap between germline ends came to 9 bases. CDR3 length equals 13 residues. CDR1 is MNHEY and CDR2 is SMNVEV in the germline V gene (reference sequence). CDR3 bases: TGTGCCAGCAGTTTCAAGATAAACTACGAGCAGTACTTC. This sequence encodes CASSFKINYEQYF.

The chain employs TRBV11-2 and TRBJ2-4; TRBD2 might be the D (6 bases). CDR1 SGHAT and CDR2 FQNNGV come from the germline V gene. Trimming took off 1 base at V and 9 bases at J, with 13 bases between the two ends. The CDR3 covers 14 residues. The chain's CDR3 is CASSLVTGAAIQYF. CDR3 coding DNA: TGTGCCAGCAGCTTAGTGACGGGAGCGGCCATTCAGTACTTC.

About this clonotype itself: Given the absence of the conserved phenylalanine or tryptophan at the CDR3 end, a read error is likely. The chain recombines TRBV29-1 with TRBJ2-7; no clear D gene. The CDR3 spans 12 residues. Germline V lookup: CDR1 SQVTM, CDR2 ANQGSEA. V gave up 4 bases and J gave up 2 bases, with 9 bases separating them. CDR3 bases: TGCAGCGTTGGCGACGACCCCTACGAGCAGTACCTC. Amino acids: CSVGDDPYEQYL.

This clonotype was observed many times. The chain combines TRBV5-1 with TRBJ2-3, with D maybe TRBD1 (5 bases). This CDR3 contains 17 residues. The V end was cut by 1 base, the J end by 0 bases, with 15 bases between. CDR1 SGHRS and CDR2 YFSETQ come from the germline V gene. The CDR3 region is CASSLSWGQASTDTQYF. The DNA of the CDR3 is TGCGCCAGCAGCTTGTCGTGGGGCCAAGCTAGCACAGATACGCAGTATTTT.

At least ten counts were recorded for this clonotype. The rearrangement links TRBV7-2 to TRBJ2-7; D is unclear. V shed 1 base and J shed 0 bases, with 10 bases lying between them. The germline V gene encodes CDR1 SGHTA and CDR2 FQGNSA. The length of the CDR3 is 15 residues. CDR3 coding DNA: TGTGCCAGCAGCTTAGAGCCCCACAGCTCCTACGAGCAGTACTTC. Translation: CASSLEPHSSYEQYF.

This clonotype was picked up many times. The V call is TRBV4-1, the J call TRBJ1-1; the D gene is possibly TRBD1 (5 bases). The CDR3 has 14 residues. CDR1 and CDR2 (germline): MGHRA, YSYEKL. Trimming removed 3 bases at V and 8 bases at J, with 16 bases between. The CDR3 loop is CASSHLEGPNEAFF. The CDR3 DNA is TGCGCCAGCAGCCATTTGGAGGGGCCGAACGAAGCTTTCTTT.

Details on this clonotype: A read error is possible here, since a much larger clone lies one base away. The rearrangement joins TRBV19 to TRBJ2-1; TRBD1 matches at 7 bases. The junction had 2 bases not matched to a gene; V was cut back by 1 base and J by 8 bases. Germline V lookup: CDR1 LNHDA, CDR2 SQIVND (reference sequence). The CDR3 is 13 amino acids. The CDR3 sequence is CASSIAGGHEQFF. CDR3 in DNA: TGTGCCAGTAGTATAGCAGGGGGACATGAGCAGTTCTTC. The complete variable domain, with remaining parts taken from reference TRBV19 and TRBJ2-1, reads DGGITQSPKYLFRKEGQNVTLSCEQNLNHDAMYWYRQDPGQGLRLIYYSQIVNDFQKGDIAEGYSVSREKKESFPLTVTSAQKNPTAFYLCASSIAGGHEQFFGPGTRLTVL.

In its sample, this clonotype was seen many times. V and J are TRBV7-6 and TRBJ2-2, with unresolved D. This CDR3 region has 17 residues. Germline CDR1 is SGHVS and CDR2 is FNYEAQ. Trimming cost V 2 bases and J 5 bases, with 18 bases left between them. CDR3 nucleotides: TGTGCCAGCAGCTTACGTCTTAAAGACGGTATAACCGGGGAGCTGTTTTTT. This encodes CASSLRLKDGITGELFF.